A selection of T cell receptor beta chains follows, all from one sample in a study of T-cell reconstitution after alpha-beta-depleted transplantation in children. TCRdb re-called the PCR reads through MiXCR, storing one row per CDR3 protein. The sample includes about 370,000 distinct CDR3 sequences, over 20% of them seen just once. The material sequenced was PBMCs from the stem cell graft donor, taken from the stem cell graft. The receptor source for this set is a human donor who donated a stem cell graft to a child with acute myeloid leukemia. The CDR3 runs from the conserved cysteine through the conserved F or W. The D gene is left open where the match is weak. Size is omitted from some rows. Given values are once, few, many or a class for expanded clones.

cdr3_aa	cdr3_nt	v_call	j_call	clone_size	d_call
CSVREGKNNEQFF	TGCAGCGTTCGGGAGGGGAAAAACAATGAGCAGTTCTTC	TRBV29-1	TRBJ2-1	-	TRBD2
CASSPHSGRAFNEQFF	TGTGCCAGCTCACCGCATAGCGGGAGGGCCTTCAATGAGCAGTTCTTC	TRBV18	TRBJ2-1	few	TRBD2
CASSLRDRFYNEQFF	TGTGCCAGCAGTTTACGGGACAGATTCTACAATGAGCAGTTCTTC	TRBV28	TRBJ2-1	many	TRBD1
CASSVSGRRTGELFF	TGTGCCAGCAGCGTTAGCGGGAGGCGCACCGGGGAGCTGTTTTTT	TRBV9	TRBJ2-2	few	TRBD2
CSVGKAPRREQYF	TGCAGCGTTGGTAAGGCGCCGCGGAGAGAGCAGTACTTC	TRBV29-1	TRBJ2-7	-	-
CASSQDRDDEQYF	TGCGCCAGCAGCCAAGATAGGGATGACGAGCAGTACTTC	TRBV4-3	TRBJ2-7	-	-
CASSQGNAGWRDTQYF	TGTGCCAGCAGCCAAGGAAATGCCGGGTGGAGAGATACGCAGTATTTT	TRBV4-2	TRBJ2-3	-	-
CSVEEGQLTDTQYF	TGCAGCGTTGAAGAGGGGCAGCTCACAGATACGCAGTATTTT	TRBV29-1	TRBJ2-3	few	-
CASRSTGKETQYF	TGTGCCAGCAGATCAACAGGGAAAGAGACCCAGTACTTC	TRBV12-3/TRBV12-4	TRBJ2-5	-	-
CASSQDWWASGDPDSNEQFF	TGCGCCAGCAGCCAAGATTGGTGGGCTAGCGGGGACCCAGACAGCAATGAGCAGTTCTTC	TRBV4-3	TRBJ2-1	few	TRBD2
CSVIAGAWKPGNEQFF	TGCAGCGTTATAGCGGGAGCGTGGAAGCCGGGCAATGAGCAGTTCTTC	TRBV29-1	TRBJ2-1	once	TRBD2
CASSQGTSEAYEQYF	TGTGCCAGCAGCCAAGGGACTAGCGAAGCCTACGAGCAGTACTTC	TRBV4-2	TRBJ2-7	many	TRBD2
CASSQDAGQVAYEQYF	TGTGCCAGCAGCCAAGATGCGGGACAGGTAGCCTACGAGCAGTACTTC	TRBV4-2	TRBJ2-7	many	TRBD1
CASSTGQLDRYTF	TGTGCCAGCAGCACGGGACAGCTTGATCGCTACACCTTC	TRBV12-3/TRBV12-4	TRBJ1-2	-	TRBD1
CSGGDTPTGELFF	TGCAGCGGGGGGGACACCCCCACCGGGGAGCTGTTTTTT	TRBV29-1	TRBJ2-2	few	-
CASRFVSQETQYF	TGTGCCAGCAGATTTGTCAGCCAAGAGACCCAGTACTTC	TRBV6-1	TRBJ2-5	-	-
CSGGQGYSYEQYF	TGCAGCGGTGGACAGGGTTACTCCTACGAGCAGTACTTC	TRBV29-1	TRBJ2-7	many	TRBD1
CASSPRTSGRPVYNEQFF	TGTGCCAGCAGCCCAAGGACTAGCGGGAGACCAGTTTACAATGAGCAGTTCTTC	TRBV7-3	TRBJ2-1	once	TRBD2
CASSLRPSGRAENEQFF	TGTGCCAGCAGCCTAAGACCAAGCGGGAGGGCCGAGAATGAGCAGTTCTTC	TRBV11-2	TRBJ2-1	-	TRBD2
CATSDSMMAETQYF	TGTGCCACCAGTGATTCCATGATGGCGGAGACCCAGTACTTC	TRBV24-1	TRBJ2-5	-	-
CASSSPQGAGYEQYF	TGTGCCAGCAGTTCCCCGCAGGGGGCAGGCTACGAGCAGTACTTC	TRBV27	TRBJ2-7	-	TRBD1
CSARGNLNQPQHF	TGCAGTGCTAGAGGGAACCTAAATCAGCCCCAGCATTTT	TRBV20-1	TRBJ1-5	few	-
CSASVALNYEQYF	TGCAGTGCTAGCGTAGCGCTCAACTACGAGCAGTACTTC	TRBV20-1	TRBJ2-7	many	-
CASRSSGQETQYF	TGCGCCAGCAGAAGTAGCGGTCAAGAGACCCAGTACTTC	TRBV5-1	TRBJ2-5	-	-
CSARDPGPKLADEQFF	TGCAGTGCTAGAGATCCGGGACCTAAGTTGGCGGATGAGCAGTTCTTC	TRBV20-1	TRBJ2-1	-	-